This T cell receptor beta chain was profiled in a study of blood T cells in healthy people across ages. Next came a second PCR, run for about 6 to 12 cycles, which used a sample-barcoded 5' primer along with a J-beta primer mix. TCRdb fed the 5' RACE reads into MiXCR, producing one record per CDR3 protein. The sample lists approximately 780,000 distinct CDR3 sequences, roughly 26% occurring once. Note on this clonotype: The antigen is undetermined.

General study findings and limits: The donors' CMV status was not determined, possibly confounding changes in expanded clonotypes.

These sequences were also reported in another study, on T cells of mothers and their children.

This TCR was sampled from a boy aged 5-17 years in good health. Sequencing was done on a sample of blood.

The CDR3 loop is CATRPGENEQFF. DNA for the CDR3: TGTGCCACAAGACCCGGAGAGAATGAGCAGTTCTTC. The chain is built from TRBV10-3 and TRBJ2-1; D is ambiguous. Germline values: CDR1 ENHRY, CDR2 SYGVKD. This CDR3 has 12 residues. V lost 10 bases and J 7 bases, leaving 14 bases between the germline ends.